This T cell receptor beta chain was captured by sequencing in a study of blood T cell repertoires in COVID-19. This clone was seen just once. Clones were sequenced by immunoSEQ multiplex PCR, and TCRdb holds only the in-frame ones, with some missing. The data show 110,000 or so clones, with just under 90% seen just once and roughly 4.4% held by the top ten. The sequence was obtained from a woman aged 50 to 60 with acute or convalescent COVID-19. Material: peripheral blood.

CDR3 residues: CASKELAKNIQYF. DNA for the CDR3: TGTGCCAGCAAGGAGCTAGCCAAAAACATTCAGTACTTC. V is TRBV6-5 and J is TRBJ2-4, with unresolved D. V was clipped by 7 bases and J by 0 bases, with 7 bases between them. Germline values: CDR1 MNHEY, CDR2 SVGAGI. The CDR3 runs to 13 residues.